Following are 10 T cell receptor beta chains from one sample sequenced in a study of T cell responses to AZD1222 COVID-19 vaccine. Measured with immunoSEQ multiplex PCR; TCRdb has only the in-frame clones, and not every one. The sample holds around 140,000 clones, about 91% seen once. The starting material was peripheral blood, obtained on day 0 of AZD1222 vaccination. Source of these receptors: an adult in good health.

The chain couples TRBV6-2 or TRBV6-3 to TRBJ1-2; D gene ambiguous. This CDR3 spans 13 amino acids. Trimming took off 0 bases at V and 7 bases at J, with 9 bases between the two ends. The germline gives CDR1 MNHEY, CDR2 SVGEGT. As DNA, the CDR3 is TGTGCCAGCAGTTACTCGAAGTTTGGTGGCTACACCTTC. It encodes CASSYSKFGGYTF.

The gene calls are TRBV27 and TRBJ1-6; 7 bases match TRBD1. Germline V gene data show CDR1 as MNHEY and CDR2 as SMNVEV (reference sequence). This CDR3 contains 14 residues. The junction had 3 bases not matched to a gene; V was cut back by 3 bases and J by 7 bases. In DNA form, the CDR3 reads TGTGCCAGCAGTTTGACAGGGAGAAATTCACCCCTCCACTTT. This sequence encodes CASSLTGRNSPLHF.

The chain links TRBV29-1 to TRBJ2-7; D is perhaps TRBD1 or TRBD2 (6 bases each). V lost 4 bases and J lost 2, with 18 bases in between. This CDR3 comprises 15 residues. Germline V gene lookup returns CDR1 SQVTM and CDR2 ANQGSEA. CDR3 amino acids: CSVVGGPITTYEQYF. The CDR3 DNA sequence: TGCAGCGTTGTAGGGGGGCCCATAACAACCTACGAGCAGTACTTC.

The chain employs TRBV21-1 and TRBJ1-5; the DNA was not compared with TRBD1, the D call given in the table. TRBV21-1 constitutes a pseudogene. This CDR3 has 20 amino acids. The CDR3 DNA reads TGTGCCAGCAGCGCACCGGGGCCCGGGACAGGGGACGGAAGCAATCAGCCCCAGCATTTT. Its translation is CASSAPGPGTGDGSNQPQHF.

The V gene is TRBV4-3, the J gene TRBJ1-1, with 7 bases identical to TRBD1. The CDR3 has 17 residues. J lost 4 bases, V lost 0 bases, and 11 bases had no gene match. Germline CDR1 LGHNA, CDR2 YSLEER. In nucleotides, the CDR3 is TGCGCCAGCAGCCAAGATTTGCCCCGAGGGGGCCGCACTGAAGCTTTCTTT. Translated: CASSQDLPRGGRTEAFF.

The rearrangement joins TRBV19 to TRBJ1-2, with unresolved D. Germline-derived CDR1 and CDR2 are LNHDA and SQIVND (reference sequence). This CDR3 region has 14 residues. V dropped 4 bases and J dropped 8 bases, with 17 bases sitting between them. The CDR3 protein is CASSRTGEIGGYTF. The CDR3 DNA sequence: TGTGCCAGTAGTAGGACGGGTGAAATCGGAGGCTACACCTTC.

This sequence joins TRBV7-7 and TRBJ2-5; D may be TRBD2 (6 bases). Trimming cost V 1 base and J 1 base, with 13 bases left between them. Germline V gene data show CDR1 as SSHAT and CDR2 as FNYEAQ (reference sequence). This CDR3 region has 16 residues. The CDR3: CASSLGGVGLQETQYF. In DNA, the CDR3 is TGTGCCAGCAGCTTAGGGGGGGTCGGCCTCCAAGAGACCCAGTACTTC.

The CDR3 protein is CASSFSTGRTEAFF. The CDR3 nucleotides read TGTGCCAGCAGCTTTTCGACAGGGCGGACTGAAGCTTTCTTT. This chain joins TRBV7-2 and TRBJ1-1, with TRBD1 matching over 7 bases. In germline, CDR1 is SGHTA, CDR2 FQGNSA. This CDR3 has 14 residues. The V gene end was trimmed by 3 bases and the J gene end by 5 bases; junction bases not matched to a gene: 6.

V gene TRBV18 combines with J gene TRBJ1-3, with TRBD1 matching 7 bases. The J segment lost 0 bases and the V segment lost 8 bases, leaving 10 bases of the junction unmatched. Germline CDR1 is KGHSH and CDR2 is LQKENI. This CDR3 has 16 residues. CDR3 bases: TGTGCCAGCACTATGCTCAGGGGGTTCTCTGGAAACACCATATATTTT. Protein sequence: CASTMLRGFSGNTIYF.

CDR3 residues: CASSLRGEPFWQPQHF. The DNA of the CDR3 is TGTGCCAGCTCACTTCGGGGAGAGCCCTTTTGGCAGCCCCAGCATTTT. The chain employs TRBV18 and TRBJ1-5; no reliable D call. V was trimmed by 4 bases and J by 7 bases, leaving 20 bases between them. This CDR3 region has 16 residues. Per the germline V gene, CDR1 is KGHSH and CDR2 is LQKENI.